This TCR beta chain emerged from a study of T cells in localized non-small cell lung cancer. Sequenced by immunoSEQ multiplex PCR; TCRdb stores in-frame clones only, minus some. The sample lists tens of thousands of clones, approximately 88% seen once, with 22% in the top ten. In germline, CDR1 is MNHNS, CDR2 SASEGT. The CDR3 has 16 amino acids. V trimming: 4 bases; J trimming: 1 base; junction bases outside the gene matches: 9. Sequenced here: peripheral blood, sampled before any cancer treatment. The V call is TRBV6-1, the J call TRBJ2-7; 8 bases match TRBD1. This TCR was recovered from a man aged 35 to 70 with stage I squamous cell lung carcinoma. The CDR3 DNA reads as TGTGCCAGCAGTGGCCTTCCGGGACAGGTTTCCTACGAGCAGTACTTC. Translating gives CASSGLPGQVSYEQYF.